A selection of T cell receptor beta chains follows, all from one sample in a study of blood T cell repertoires in COVID-19. Generated by immunoSEQ multiplex PCR, the TCRdb table keeps only in-frame clones and is missing some. The sample has around 200,000 clones; around 85% are singletons. What was sequenced was PBMCs or T cells enriched from blood (not recorded which). The receptor set was obtained from a woman between 50 and 59 years old in a cohort exposed to, infected with or recovered from COVID-19 (not recorded which). Each CDR3 is given with its conserved first and last residue. The order of the fields is D gene, clone size, V gene, J gene, CDR3 length, CDR3 DNA, CDR3 protein. D genes are given only for firm matches. Size is omitted from some rows. Given values are once, few, many or a class for expanded clones.

d_gene: TRBD1
abundance: NA
v_gene: TRBV4-3
j_gene: TRBJ1-5
len: 16
CDR3nt: TGCGCCAGCAGCGCTGGGACAGGGGTGCCAAATCAGCCCCAGCATTTT
CDR3aa: CASSAGTGVPNQPQHF

d_gene: TRBD1
abundance: NA
v_gene: TRBV7-8
j_gene: TRBJ1-1
len: 17
CDR3nt: TGTGCCAGCAGCCCCGGGACAGGGGGCGGTTTATTATCTGAAGCTTTCTTT
CDR3aa: CASSPGTGGGLLSEAFF

d_gene: TRBD2
abundance: NA
v_gene: TRBV4-2
j_gene: TRBJ2-1
len: 18
CDR3nt: TGTGCCAGCAGCCAAGCTCCCGCTTCCAGAGCGGGAAACAATGAGCAGTTCTTC
CDR3aa: CASSQAPASRAGNNEQFF

d_gene: NA
abundance: NA
v_gene: TRBV14
j_gene: TRBJ1-1
len: 13
CDR3nt: TGTGCCAGCAGCCCCGGACGAGGGACTGAAGCTTTCTTT
CDR3aa: CASSPGRGTEAFF

d_gene: TRBD2
abundance: NA
v_gene: TRBV5-1
j_gene: TRBJ2-7
len: 16
CDR3nt: TGCGCCAGCAGCTCTCTAGCGGGGGGGTACTCCTACGAGCAGTACTTC
CDR3aa: CASSSLAGGYSYEQYF

d_gene: NA
abundance: NA
v_gene: TRBV12-3/TRBV12-4
j_gene: TRBJ2-1
len: 13
CDR3nt: TGTGCCAGCAGTTTTTTTAGCTACAATGAGCAGTTCTTC
CDR3aa: CASSFFSYNEQFF

d_gene: TRBD1
abundance: NA
v_gene: TRBV5-8
j_gene: TRBJ2-5
len: 13
CDR3nt: TGTGCCAGCACCGACAGGGGGCCGGAGACCCAGTACTTC
CDR3aa: CASTDRGPETQYF

d_gene: NA
abundance: NA
v_gene: TRBV4-2
j_gene: TRBJ2-3
len: 14
CDR3nt: TGTGCCAGCAGCCAAGAACGAGCGACAGATACGCAGTATTTT
CDR3aa: CASSQERATDTQYF

d_gene: TRBD2
abundance: NA
v_gene: TRBV5-1
j_gene: TRBJ2-3
len: 16
CDR3nt: TGCGCCAGCAGCTACGGACTAGCGGGGGAGACAGATACGCAGTATTTT
CDR3aa: CASSYGLAGETDTQYF

d_gene: TRBD2
abundance: NA
v_gene: TRBV6-5
j_gene: TRBJ2-2
len: 15
CDR3nt: TGTGCCAGCAGTTTAAGAGCTAGCGGGGCCCGGGAGCTGTTTTTT
CDR3aa: CASSLRASGARELFF

d_gene: NA
abundance: NA
v_gene: TRBV2
j_gene: TRBJ1-1
len: 15
CDR3nt: TGTGCCAGCAGCGAAACTGATTTTTTAACAGGTAAAGCTTTCTTT
CDR3aa: CASSETDFLTGKAFF

d_gene: NA
abundance: NA
v_gene: TRBV6-5
j_gene: TRBJ2-3
len: 14
CDR3nt: TGTGCCACCATGGACTACACTAGCACAGATACGCAGTATTTT
CDR3aa: CATMDYTSTDTQYF

d_gene: TRBD1
abundance: few
v_gene: TRBV6-1
j_gene: TRBJ1-1
len: 12
CDR3nt: TGTGCCAGCAGTGAAAGGGACAGGGGAGCTTTCTTT
CDR3aa: CASSERDRGAFF

d_gene: NA
abundance: NA
v_gene: TRBV19
j_gene: TRBJ1-3
len: 14
CDR3nt: TGTGCCAGTAGGCCCCAGGGCTCTGGAAACACCATATATTTT
CDR3aa: CASRPQGSGNTIYF

d_gene: NA
abundance: NA
v_gene: TRBV7-2
j_gene: TRBJ1-1
len: 15
CDR3nt: TGTGCCAGCAGCTTAGAGTCAAAGGGGTGGAATGGAGCTTTCTTT
CDR3aa: CASSLESKGWNGAFF

d_gene: NA
abundance: NA
v_gene: TRBV7-8
j_gene: TRBJ2-1
len: 16
CDR3nt: TGTGCCAGCAGCTTAGCTGGGCGGGAAACAAACAATGAGCAGTTCTTC
CDR3aa: CASSLAGRETNNEQFF

d_gene: TRBD1
abundance: NA
v_gene: TRBV5-1
j_gene: TRBJ1-5
len: 17
CDR3nt: TGCGCCAGCAGCTCGAAAGATTACCGGGACAGAAATCAGCCCCAGCATTTT
CDR3aa: CASSSKDYRDRNQPQHF

d_gene: TRBD2
abundance: NA
v_gene: TRBV9
j_gene: TRBJ2-5
len: 16
CDR3nt: TGTGCCAGCAGCGTAGTAGAAGCGGGGGGGCCCGAGACCCAGTACTTC
CDR3aa: CASSVVEAGGPETQYF

d_gene: TRBD1
abundance: NA
v_gene: TRBV18
j_gene: TRBJ1-1
len: 12
CDR3nt: TGTGCCAGCTCACCAGGGACAGCTGAAGCTTTCTTT
CDR3aa: CASSPGTAEAFF

d_gene: TRBD1
abundance: NA
v_gene: TRBV3-1/TRBV3-2
j_gene: TRBJ2-2
len: 15
CDR3nt: TGTGCCAGCAGCCTCGGGACAGCGAACACCGGGGAGCTGTTTTTT
CDR3aa: CASSLGTANTGELFF

d_gene: NA
abundance: NA
v_gene: TRBV6-5
j_gene: TRBJ2-3
len: 13
CDR3nt: TGTGCCAGCAGTACGGGGATCACAGATACGCAGTATTTT
CDR3aa: CASSTGITDTQYF

d_gene: NA
abundance: NA
v_gene: TRBV3-1/TRBV3-2
j_gene: TRBJ2-4
len: 17
CDR3nt: TGTGCCAGCAGCCAATCCTACAGGGTACTAGCCAAAAACATTCAGTACTTC
CDR3aa: CASSQSYRVLAKNIQYF

d_gene: NA
abundance: NA
v_gene: TRBV28
j_gene: TRBJ1-2
len: 13
CDR3nt: TGTGCCAGCAGTTCAACAGACAACTATGGCTACACCTTC
CDR3aa: CASSSTDNYGYTF

d_gene: TRBD1
abundance: NA
v_gene: TRBV2
j_gene: TRBJ1-4
len: 16
CDR3nt: TGTGCCAGCAGGGTGGAAAAGACAGGGTACAATGAAAAACTGTTTTTT
CDR3aa: CASRVEKTGYNEKLFF

d_gene: TRBD1
abundance: NA
v_gene: TRBV5-1
j_gene: TRBJ1-5
len: 14
CDR3nt: TGCGCCAGCAGCCCGGACAGGGGAAATCAGCCCCAGCATTTT
CDR3aa: CASSPDRGNQPQHF

d_gene: NA
abundance: NA
v_gene: TRBV6-1
j_gene: TRBJ1-1
len: 15
CDR3nt: TGTGCCAGCAGTGAAGCGTATGGCAGGGTGGCTGAAGCTTTCTTT
CDR3aa: CASSEAYGRVAEAFF